The present T cell receptor beta chain was sequenced within a study of post-analysis software for immune sequencing data. Notes on the study in general: Among roughly 5 TRBV segments more frequent in patients than controls were TRBV5-6, TRBV5-1 and TRBV20-1. Multiple sclerosis patients showed significantly lower normalized Chao1 diversity than controls did.

From germline, CDR1 is DFQATT and CDR2 SNEGSKA (reference sequence). This CDR3 region has 14 residues. Trimming removed 3 bases at V and 1 base at J, with 10 bases between. Unique molecular identifiers had been added to the TCR beta cDNA libraries. TCRdb called the PCR reads again in MiXCR, with one record for every CDR3 protein. The sample shows over 700,000 distinct CDR3 sequences, 25% to 30% of them seen only once. This clonotype was observed a handful of times. Its antigen is undetermined. The source material was blood. The receptor's source is a girl aged 10-17 years with multiple sclerosis. The genes are TRBV20-1 and TRBJ2-4; D gene ambiguous. CDR3 sequence: CSASGNGAKNIQYF. CDR3 nucleotide sequence: TGCAGTGCTAGCGGTAACGGGGCCAAAAACATTCAGTACTTC.